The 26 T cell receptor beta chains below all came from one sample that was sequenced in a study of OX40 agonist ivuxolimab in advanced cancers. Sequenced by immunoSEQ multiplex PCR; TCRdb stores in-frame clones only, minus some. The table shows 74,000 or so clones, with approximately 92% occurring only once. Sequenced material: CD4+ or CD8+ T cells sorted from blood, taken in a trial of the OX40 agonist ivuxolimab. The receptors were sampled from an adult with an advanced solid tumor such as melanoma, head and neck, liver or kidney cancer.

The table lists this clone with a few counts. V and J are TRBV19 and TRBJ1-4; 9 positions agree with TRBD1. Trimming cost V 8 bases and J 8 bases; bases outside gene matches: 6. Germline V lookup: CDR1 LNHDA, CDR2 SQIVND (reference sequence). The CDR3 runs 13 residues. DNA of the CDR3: TGTGCCAGTCTTGACAGGGGGGTCGAAAAACTGTTTTTT. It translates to CASLDRGVEKLFF.

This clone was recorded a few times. The CDR3 loop reads CASKSSGSSTDTQYF. As DNA, the CDR3 is TGCGCCAGCAAATCTAGCGGGTCTAGCACAGATACGCAGTATTTT. J is TRBJ2-3 and V is TRBV5-1; 8 positions agree with TRBD2. This CDR3 contains 15 residues. Germline CDR1 reads SGHRS; CDR2 reads YFSETQ. The ends lost 6 bases at V and 0 bases at J; junction bases unmatched: 6. Full variable domain (rest looked up from reference TRBV5-1 and TRBJ2-3): KAGVTQTPRYLIKTRGQQVTLSCSPISGHRSVSWYQQTPGQGLQFLFEYFSETQRNKGNFPGRFSGRQFSNSRSEMNVSTLELGDSALYLCASKSSGSSTDTQYFGPGTRLTVL.

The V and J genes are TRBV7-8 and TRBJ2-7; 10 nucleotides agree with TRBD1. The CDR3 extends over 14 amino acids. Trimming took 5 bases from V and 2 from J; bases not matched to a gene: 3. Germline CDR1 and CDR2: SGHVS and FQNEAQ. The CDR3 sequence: CASSQDRGPYEQYF. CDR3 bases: TGTGCCAGCAGCCAAGACAGGGGGCCCTACGAGCAGTACTTC.

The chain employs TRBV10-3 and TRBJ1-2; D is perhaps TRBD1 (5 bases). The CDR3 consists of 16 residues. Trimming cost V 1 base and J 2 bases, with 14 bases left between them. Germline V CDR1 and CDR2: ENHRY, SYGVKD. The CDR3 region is CAISEYSYRKNYGYTF. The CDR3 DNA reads TGTGCCATCAGTGAGTACTCTTACAGGAAGAACTATGGCTACACCTTC.

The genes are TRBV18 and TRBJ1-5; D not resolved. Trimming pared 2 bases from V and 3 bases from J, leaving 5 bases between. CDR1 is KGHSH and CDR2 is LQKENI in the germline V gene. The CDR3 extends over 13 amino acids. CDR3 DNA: TGTGCCAGCTCACCAGGCCCCAATCAGCCCCAGCATTTT. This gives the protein CASSPGPNQPQHF.

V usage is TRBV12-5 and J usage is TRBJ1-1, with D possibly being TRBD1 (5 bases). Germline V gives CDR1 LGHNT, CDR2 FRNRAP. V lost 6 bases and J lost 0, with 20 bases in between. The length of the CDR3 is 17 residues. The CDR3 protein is CASGNSYQQVMNTEAFF. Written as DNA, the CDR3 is TGTGCTAGTGGGAATAGTTATCAACAGGTAATGAACACTGAAGCTTTCTTT.

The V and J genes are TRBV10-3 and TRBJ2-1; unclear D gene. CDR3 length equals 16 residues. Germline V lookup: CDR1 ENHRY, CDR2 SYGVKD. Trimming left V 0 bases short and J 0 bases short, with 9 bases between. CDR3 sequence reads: CAISESLGSSYNEQFF. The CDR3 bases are TGTGCCATCAGTGAGTCTTTAGGAAGCTCCTACAATGAGCAGTTCTTC.

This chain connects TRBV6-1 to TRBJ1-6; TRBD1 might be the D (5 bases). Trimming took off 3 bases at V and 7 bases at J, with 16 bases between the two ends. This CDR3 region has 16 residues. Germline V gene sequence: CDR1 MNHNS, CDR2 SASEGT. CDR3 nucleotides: TGTGCCAGCAGTGATCGGGCCCAGGGCGGAAATTCACCCCTCCACTTT. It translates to CASSDRAQGGNSPLHF.

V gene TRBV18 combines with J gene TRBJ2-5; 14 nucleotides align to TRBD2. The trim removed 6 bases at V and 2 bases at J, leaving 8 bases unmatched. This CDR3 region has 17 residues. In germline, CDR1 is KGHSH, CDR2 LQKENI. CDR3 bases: TGTGCCAGCTCTCATGGACTAGCGGGGGGTCCACAAGAGACCCAGTACTTC. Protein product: CASSHGLAGGPQETQYF. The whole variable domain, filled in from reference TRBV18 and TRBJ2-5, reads NAGVMQNPRHLVRRRGQEARLRCSPMKGHSHVYWYRQLPEEGLKFMVYLQKENIIDESGMPKERFSAEFPKEGPSILRIQQVVRGDSAAYFCASSHGLAGGPQETQYFGPGTRLLVL.

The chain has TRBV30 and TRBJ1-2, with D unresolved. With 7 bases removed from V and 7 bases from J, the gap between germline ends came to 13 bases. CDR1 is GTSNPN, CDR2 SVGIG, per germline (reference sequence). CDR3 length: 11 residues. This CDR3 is CASRGLGGYTF. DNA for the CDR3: TGTGCCTCCCGAGGACTCGGTGGCTACACCTTC.

This CDR3 is CASSFEGRDGYTF. CDR3 nucleotides: TGTGCCAGCAGCTTTGAGGGGCGAGATGGCTACACCTTC. The chain carries TRBV7-2 and TRBJ1-2, with D possibly matching TRBD1 (5 bases). Germline V gene data show CDR1 as SGHTA and CDR2 as FQGNSA. The CDR3 length is 13 residues. Trimming stripped 3 bases from V and 6 bases from J, with 11 bases between.

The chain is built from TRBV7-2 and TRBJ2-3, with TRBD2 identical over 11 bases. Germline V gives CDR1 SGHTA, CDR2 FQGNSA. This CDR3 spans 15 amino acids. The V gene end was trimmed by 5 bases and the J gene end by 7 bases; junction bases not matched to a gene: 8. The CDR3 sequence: CASSPLAGGANTQYF. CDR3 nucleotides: TGTGCCAGCAGCCCCTTAGCGGGAGGGGCGAATACGCAGTATTTT.

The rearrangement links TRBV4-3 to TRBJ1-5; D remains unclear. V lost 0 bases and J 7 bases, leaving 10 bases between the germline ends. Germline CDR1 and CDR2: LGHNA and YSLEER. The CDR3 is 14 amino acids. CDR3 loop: CASSQDKGNQPQHF. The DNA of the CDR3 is TGCGCCAGCAGCCAAGATAAGGGTAACCAGCCCCAGCATTTT.

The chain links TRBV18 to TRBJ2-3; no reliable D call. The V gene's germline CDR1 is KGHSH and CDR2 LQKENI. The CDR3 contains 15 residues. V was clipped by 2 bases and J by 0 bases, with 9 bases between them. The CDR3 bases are TGTGCCAGCTCACCAATGGACGGTAGCACAGATACGCAGTATTTT. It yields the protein CASSPMDGSTDTQYF.

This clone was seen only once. This CDR3 is CASSLSSGGASDTQYF. The CDR3 DNA sequence: TGTGCCAGCAGCCTGAGTAGCGGGGGGGCCTCAGATACGCAGTATTTT. This rearrangement joins TRBV11-1 to TRBJ2-3; 11 bases are a match to TRBD2. The CDR3 contains 16 residues. CDR1 and CDR2 from the germline V gene are SGHAT and FQDESV (reference sequence). Unmatched junction bases numbered 8, after V lost 5 bases and J lost 4 bases.

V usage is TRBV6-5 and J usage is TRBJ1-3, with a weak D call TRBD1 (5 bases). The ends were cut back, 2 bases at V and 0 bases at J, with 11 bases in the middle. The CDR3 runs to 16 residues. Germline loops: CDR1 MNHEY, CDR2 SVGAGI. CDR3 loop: CASSYGAGYSGNTIYF. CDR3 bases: TGTGCCAGCAGTTACGGGGCAGGGTACTCTGGAAACACCATATATTTT.

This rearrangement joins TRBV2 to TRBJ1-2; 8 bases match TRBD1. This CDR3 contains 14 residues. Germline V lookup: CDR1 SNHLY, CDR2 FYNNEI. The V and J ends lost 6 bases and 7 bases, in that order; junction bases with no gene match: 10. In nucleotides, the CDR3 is TGTGCCAGCAGCCTAGGACAGGGTCAAGTTGGCTACACCTTC. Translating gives CASSLGQGQVGYTF. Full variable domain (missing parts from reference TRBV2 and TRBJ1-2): EPEVTQTPSHQVTQMGQEVILRCVPISNHLYFYWYRQILGQKVEFLVSFYNNEISEKSEIFDDQFSVERPDGSNFTLKIRSTKLEDSAMYFCASSLGQGQVGYTFGSGTRLTVV.

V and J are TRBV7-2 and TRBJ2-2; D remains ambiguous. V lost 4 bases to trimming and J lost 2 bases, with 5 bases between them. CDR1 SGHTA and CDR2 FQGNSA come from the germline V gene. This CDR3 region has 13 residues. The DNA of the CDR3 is TGTGCCAGCAGCTCTTTTAACACCGGGGAGCTGTTTTTT. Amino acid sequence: CASSSFNTGELFF.

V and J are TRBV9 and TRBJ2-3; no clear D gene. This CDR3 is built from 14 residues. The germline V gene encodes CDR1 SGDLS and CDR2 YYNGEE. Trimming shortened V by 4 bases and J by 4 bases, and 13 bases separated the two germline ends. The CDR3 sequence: CASSLNKAADTQYF. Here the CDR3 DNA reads TGTGCCAGCAGCCTAAACAAGGCAGCAGATACGCAGTATTTT.

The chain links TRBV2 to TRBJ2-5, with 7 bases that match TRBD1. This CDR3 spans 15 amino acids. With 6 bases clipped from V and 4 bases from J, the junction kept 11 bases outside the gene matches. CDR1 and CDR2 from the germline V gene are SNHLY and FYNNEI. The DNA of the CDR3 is TGTGCCAGCAGCCCACCAGGGGGATGGGGAGAGACCCAGTACTTC. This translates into CASSPPGGWGETQYF.

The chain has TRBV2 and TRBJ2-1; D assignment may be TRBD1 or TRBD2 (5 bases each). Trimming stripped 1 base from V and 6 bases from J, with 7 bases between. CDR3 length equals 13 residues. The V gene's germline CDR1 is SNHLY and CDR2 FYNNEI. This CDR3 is CASSEGGFNEQFF. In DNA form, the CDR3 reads TGTGCCAGCAGTGAAGGGGGGTTCAATGAGCAGTTCTTC.

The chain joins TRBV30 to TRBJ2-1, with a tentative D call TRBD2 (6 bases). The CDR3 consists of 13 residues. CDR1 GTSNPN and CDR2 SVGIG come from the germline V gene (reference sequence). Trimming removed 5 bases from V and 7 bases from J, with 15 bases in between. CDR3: CAWLRRERNEQFF. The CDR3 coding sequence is TGTGCCTGGCTAAGGAGGGAACGAAATGAGCAGTTCTTC.

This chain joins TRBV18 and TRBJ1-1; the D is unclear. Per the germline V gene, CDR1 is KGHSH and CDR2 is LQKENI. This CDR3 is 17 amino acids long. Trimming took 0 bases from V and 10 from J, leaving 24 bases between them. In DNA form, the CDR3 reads TGTGCCAGCTCACCACCAAGGGCGGGCAGCATAATTCTTCGAGCTTTCTTT. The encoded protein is CASSPPRAGSIILRAFF.

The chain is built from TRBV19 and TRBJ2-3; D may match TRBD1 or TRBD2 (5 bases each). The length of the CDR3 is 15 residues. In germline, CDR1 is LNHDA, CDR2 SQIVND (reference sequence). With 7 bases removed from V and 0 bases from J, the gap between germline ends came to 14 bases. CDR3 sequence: CASNLRGRSTDTQYF. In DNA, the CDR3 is TGTGCCAGTAACCTCCGGGGCCGAAGCACAGATACGCAGTATTTT.

This CDR3 is CASSQGTGRTDTQYF. Written as DNA, the CDR3 is TGTGCCAGCAGCCAAGGCACAGGGCGCACAGATACGCAGTATTTT. The V call is TRBV14, the J call TRBJ2-3; D is possibly TRBD1 (6 bases). The CDR3 length is 15 residues. V lost 1 base and J 1 base, leaving 9 bases between the germline ends. The germline gives CDR1 SGHDN, CDR2 FVKESK.

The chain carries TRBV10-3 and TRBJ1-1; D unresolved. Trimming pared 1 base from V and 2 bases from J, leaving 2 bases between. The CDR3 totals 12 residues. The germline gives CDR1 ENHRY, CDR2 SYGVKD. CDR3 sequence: CAISELNTEAFF. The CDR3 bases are TGTGCCATCAGTGAGTTAAACACTGAAGCTTTCTTT.